The 32 T cell receptor beta chains below all came from one sample that was sequenced in a study of CD8 T cells in ankylosing spondylitis. MiXCR, run by TCRdb on the 5' RACE reads, gives a single entry per CDR3 protein. The sample consists of approximately 340,000 distinct CDR3 sequences, approximately 15% of them appearing once. The sequenced sample consisted of blood, either unsorted or a sorted T cell fraction (not recorded which). The receptors come from a male donor with ankylosing spondylitis or in good health (not recorded which).

The chain is built from TRBV7-8 and TRBJ2-5; D is uncertain. V lost 1 base, J lost 5 bases, and 14 bases lay in between. Germline loops: CDR1 SGHVS, CDR2 FQNEAQ. The CDR3 length is 15 residues. This CDR3 is CASSLGVNPAETQYF. CDR3 bases: TGTGCCAGCAGCTTAGGGGTCAACCCGGCGGAGACCCAGTACTTC.

The chain employs TRBV7-8 and TRBJ1-6; 9 bases fit TRBD1. The CDR3 runs 15 residues. The J segment lost 7 bases and the V segment lost 5 bases, leaving 6 bases of the junction unmatched. Per the germline V gene, CDR1 is SGHVS and CDR2 is FQNEAQ. In nucleotides, the CDR3 is TGTGCCAGCAGCCTAGGAGGGACAGGGAATTCACCCCTCCACTTT. Translated, it gives CASSLGGTGNSPLHF.

The chain couples TRBV27 to TRBJ2-5, with D hard to call. Germline CDR1 and CDR2: MNHEY and SMNVEV (reference sequence). The CDR3 runs 15 residues. Between the trimmed V and J ends, which lost 6 bases and 5 bases, there was a span of 19 bases. The CDR3 bases are TGTGCCAGCAGATTAACGCCCCTGCCCCAGGAGACCCAGTACTTC. It codes for CASRLTPLPQETQYF.

The chain has TRBV6-1 and TRBJ2-1; unclear D gene. This CDR3 is built from 15 residues. With 8 bases removed from V and 0 bases from J, the gap between germline ends came to 14 bases. In germline, CDR1 is MNHNS, CDR2 SASEGT. The CDR3 nucleotides are TGTGCCAGCGCCACACGGGCTAGCTCCTACAATGAGCAGTTCTTC. As protein: CASATRASSYNEQFF.

In this sample, this clonotype turned up a few times. V usage is TRBV7-2 and J usage is TRBJ2-1, with D perhaps given as TRBD1 or TRBD2 (5 bases each). Germline CDR1 reads SGHTA; CDR2 reads FQGNSA. V was cut by 4 bases and J by 8 bases, with 18 bases left in between. This CDR3 spans 15 amino acids. CDR3: CASSSSGTEFHEQFF. CDR3 DNA sequence: TGTGCCAGCAGCTCCTCCGGGACGGAATTCCATGAGCAGTTCTTC.

This clonotype was counted ten times or more. V and J are TRBV7-2 and TRBJ1-2; D unclear. Germline CDR1 is SGHTA and CDR2 is FQGNSA. Trimming cost V 5 bases and J 5 bases, with 9 bases left between them. The CDR3 length is 12 residues. Here the CDR3 DNA reads TGTGCCAGCAGCCCCCAGGAGTATGGCTACACCTTC. This gives the protein CASSPQEYGYTF.

The sample holds a few counts of this clonotype. The CDR3 DNA sequence: TGCGCCAGCAGCATCTCAAGACAGGGGAATCAGCCCCAGCATTTT. Amino acids: CASSISRQGNQPQHF. V and J are TRBV10-1 and TRBJ1-5, with 8 bases matching TRBD1. The CDR3 is 15 amino acids. V lost 6 bases to trimming and J lost 4 bases; unmatched junction nucleotides: 8. Germline assignment: CDR1 WNHNN and CDR2 SYGVQD (reference sequence).

The sample holds a few counts of this clonotype. This rearrangement joins TRBV24-1 to TRBJ2-5; TRBD2 matches 14 bases. The V gene end was trimmed by 4 bases and the J gene end by 5 bases; junction bases not matched to a gene: 5. Germline CDR1 and CDR2: KGHDR and SFDVKD. CDR3 size: 16 residues. The CDR3 region is CATSDPTSGGAETQYF. In nucleotides, the CDR3 is TGTGCCACCAGTGACCCGACTAGCGGGGGGGCCGAGACCCAGTACTTC.

This clonotype has just a few counts. The V call is TRBV5-1, the J call TRBJ2-3; D is ambiguous. The CDR3 length is 13 residues. Between the trimmed V and J ends, which lost 1 base and 5 bases, there was a span of 8 bases. The V gene's germline CDR1 is SGHRS and CDR2 YFSETQ. The CDR3 DNA sequence: TGCGCCAGCAGCTTGACCCCGAAAGATACGCAGTATTTT. Translation gives CASSLTPKDTQYF.

CDR3 sequence reads: CASSSTTALYGYTF. The CDR3 DNA sequence: TGCGCCAGCAGCTCAACGACAGCTCTCTATGGCTACACCTTC. The chain carries TRBV4-1 and TRBJ1-2; D may be TRBD1 (5 bases). V lost 5 bases and J lost 4, with 14 bases in between. The CDR3 is made up of 14 amino acids. Germline V gene lookup returns CDR1 MGHRA and CDR2 YSYEKL.

This clonotype occurred a few times. This sequence joins TRBV6-5 and TRBJ1-2, with D possibly TRBD1 on 5 matching bases. Germline V gene lookup returns CDR1 MNHEY and CDR2 SVGAGI. Between the trimmed V and J ends, which lost 2 bases and 3 bases, there was a span of 16 bases. The CDR3 runs to 16 residues. The CDR3 loop reads CASSYPPDRDHYGYTF. DNA of the CDR3: TGTGCCAGCAGTTACCCGCCGGACCGGGACCACTATGGCTACACCTTC.

In this sample, this clonotype turned up a few times. The chain recombines TRBV20-1 with TRBJ2-7; D uncertain. The V end lost 3 bases, the J end lost 3 bases, and 6 bases lay between the germline ends. The germline gives CDR1 DFQATT, CDR2 SNEGSKA (reference sequence). The CDR3 runs to 11 residues. In DNA form, the CDR3 reads TGCAGTGCTAGCGTGGACTACGAGCAGTACTTC. Amino acid sequence: CSASVDYEQYF.

The chain employs TRBV10-2 and TRBJ1-1, with 7 bases fitting TRBD1. Trimming at V came to 6 bases and at J to 5 bases, leaving 18 bases not matched to a gene. The CDR3 loop spans 17 amino acids. CDR1 WSHSY and CDR2 SAAADI come from the germline V gene. The CDR3 DNA follows: TGCGCCAGCAGAGATAGGAAGGGGGCCAGGGTTTGGACTGAAGCTTTCTTT. This gives the protein CASRDRKGARVWTEAFF.

The V call is TRBV3-1, the J call TRBJ2-7; 7 nucleotides match TRBD2. Losses at the gene ends were 0 bases for V and 2 bases for J; bases not matched to a gene: 7. The CDR3 consists of 16 residues. Germline assignment: CDR1 LGHDT and CDR2 YNNKEL (reference sequence). The CDR3 sequence is CASSQELAGAAYEQYF. CDR3 sequence (DNA): TGTGCCAGCAGCCAAGAACTGGCGGGAGCGGCCTACGAGCAGTACTTC.

This clonotype was seen a few times. V and J are TRBV5-4 and TRBJ2-5, with D possibly being TRBD2 (6 bases). V lost 3 bases and J lost 3, with 24 bases in between. Germline V CDR1 and CDR2: SGHNT, YYREEE (reference sequence). The CDR3 sequence is 18 residues long. The CDR3 is CASSSGRRLAIKEETQYF. In DNA, the CDR3 is TGTGCCAGCAGCTCCGGGCGTCGGCTAGCGATAAAGGAAGAGACCCAGTACTTC.

V gene TRBV29-1 combines with J gene TRBJ2-1, with D tentatively TRBD1 (6 bases). Trimming left V 4 bases short and J 2 bases short, with 12 bases between. Germline V lookup: CDR1 SQVTM, CDR2 ANQGSEA. This CDR3 is built from 14 residues. CDR3 DNA sequence: TGCAGCGTTGGTCGGACAGCGACCTACAATGAGCAGTTCTTC. It yields the protein CSVGRTATYNEQFF.

This clonotype appeared a single time. The V gene is TRBV6-1, the J gene TRBJ2-1; D is perhaps TRBD2 (6 bases). V was shortened by 6 bases and J by 12 bases, with 24 bases between the two germline ends. Per germline, CDR1 MNHNS and CDR2 SASEGT. The CDR3 is 15 residues long. The CDR3 DNA reads as TGTGCCAGCAGATTTCCGGGACTGGGGGTTTTAGGGCAGTTCTTC. It translates to CASRFPGLGVLGQFF.

This clonotype has only a few counts. V is TRBV20-1 and J is TRBJ1-1; D gene ambiguous. The V gene's germline CDR1 is DFQATT and CDR2 SNEGSKA (reference sequence). Trimming left V 3 bases short and J 0 bases short, with 14 bases between. The length of the CDR3 is 15 residues. The CDR3 here is CSASSNLPLNTEAFF. CDR3 in DNA: TGCAGTGCTAGTTCGAACCTCCCTCTGAACACTGAAGCTTTCTTT.

This chain links TRBV5-1 with TRBJ1-3, with D possibly being TRBD1 (5 bases). This CDR3 is built from 17 residues. CDR1 and CDR2 from the germline V gene are SGHRS and YFSETQ. V was shortened by 0 bases and J by 0 bases, with 13 bases between the two germline ends. The CDR3 loop is CASSLAGTSSSGNTIYF. In DNA form, the CDR3 reads TGCGCCAGCAGCTTGGCCGGGACTTCGAGCTCTGGAAACACCATATATTTT.

V is TRBV11-3 and J is TRBJ1-1; 7 bases line up with TRBD1. This CDR3 contains 14 residues. The germline gives CDR1 SGHNT, CDR2 YENEEA. V shed 5 bases, J shed 1 base, and the junction held 4 bases outside the gene matches. DNA of the CDR3: TGTGCCAGCAGCATCGGGACAGCGAACACTGAAGCTTTCTTT. Its translation is CASSIGTANTEAFF.

The rearrangement links TRBV4-1 to TRBJ2-5; D is perhaps TRBD1 or TRBD2 (7 bases each). V was pared by 0 bases and J by 0 bases, with 11 bases between. The CDR3 sequence is 16 residues long. The germline V gene has CDR1 MGHRA and CDR2 YSYEKL. The CDR3 loop reads CASSQDQGGYQETQYF. CDR3 nucleotide sequence: TGCGCCAGCAGCCAAGACCAGGGGGGGTACCAAGAGACCCAGTACTTC.

The chain joins TRBV14 to TRBJ2-1, with 10 bases lining up with TRBD1. The germline V gene has CDR1 SGHDN and CDR2 FVKESK. The trim removed 2 bases at V and 7 bases at J, leaving 11 bases unmatched. The CDR3 length is 17 residues. This CDR3 is CASSQRQGANVINEQFF. The CDR3, as DNA: TGTGCCAGCAGCCAAAGACAGGGGGCAAATGTAATAAATGAGCAGTTCTTC.

The rearrangement uses TRBV15 and TRBJ1-4; 8 bases line up with TRBD1. CDR3 length equals 14 residues. V lost 5 bases and J lost 7; bases outside the gene matches: 6. Looked up from germline, CDR1 is LNHNV and CDR2 is YYDKDF (reference sequence). The chain's CDR3 is CATSLQGGAEKLFF. The CDR3 bases are TGTGCCACCAGCCTACAGGGGGGGGCTGAAAAACTGTTTTTT.

J is TRBJ2-7 and V is TRBV20-1; 12 bases are a match to TRBD2. V lost 6 bases to trimming and J lost 4 bases; unmatched junction nucleotides: 4. The CDR3 runs to 13 residues. Germline CDR1 reads DFQATT; CDR2 reads SNEGSKA (reference sequence). The CDR3 nucleotides read TGCAGTGCAGTGACTAGCGGGAGTTACGAGCAGTACTTC. Translated: CSAVTSGSYEQYF.

The sample holds many counts of this clonotype. The chain couples TRBV6-1 to TRBJ1-3; D gene unclear. Trimming removed 8 bases at V and 0 bases at J, with 17 bases between. CDR1 is MNHNS and CDR2 is SASEGT in the germline V gene. The CDR3 totals 16 residues. The CDR3 region has the DNA TGTGCCAGCGGCCGACTCGACATACGCTCTGGAAACACCATATATTTT. Its protein is CASGRLDIRSGNTIYF.

The chain links TRBV29-1 to TRBJ2-6; TRBD1 is a possible D gene (5 bases). Per the germline V gene, CDR1 is SQVTM and CDR2 is ANQGSEA. Trimming stripped 6 bases from V and 2 bases from J, with 11 bases between. CDR3 length: 14 residues. CDR3 nucleotides: TGCAGCGTGGGTTCAGGGACTGGGGCCAACGTCCTGACTTTC. It encodes CSVGSGTGANVLTF.

Only one count was recorded for this clonotype. The V call is TRBV20-1, the J call TRBJ2-1, with D tentatively TRBD1 (6 bases). The CDR3 length is 16 residues. Looked up from germline, CDR1 is DFQATT and CDR2 is SNEGSKA (reference sequence). With 0 bases removed from V and 4 bases from J, the gap between germline ends came to 16 bases. The CDR3 loop reads CSARDRGRGLYNEQFF. CDR3 nucleotide sequence: TGCAGTGCTAGAGACAGGGGACGGGGCCTATACAATGAGCAGTTCTTC.

The rearrangement links TRBV10-3 to TRBJ1-5, with D hard to call. The ends were cut back, 8 bases at V and 2 bases at J, with 4 bases in the middle. The germline CDR1 and CDR2 sequences are ENHRY and SYGVKD. CDR3 length equals 11 residues. The CDR3 sequence: CAIGGNQPQHF. As DNA, the CDR3 is TGTGCCATCGGGGGCAATCAGCCCCAGCATTTT.

This clonotype has a count of ten or more. V and J are TRBV2 and TRBJ2-2; D uncertain. The length of the CDR3 is 12 residues. V was clipped by 4 bases and J by 3 bases, with 3 bases between them. Germline V gene data show CDR1 as SNHLY and CDR2 as FYNNEI. CDR3 amino acids: CASSGDTGELFF. The CDR3 nucleotides are TGTGCCAGCAGTGGAGACACCGGGGAGCTGTTTTTT. The complete variable domain, with remaining parts taken from reference TRBV2 and TRBJ2-2, reads EPEVTQTPSHQVTQMGQEVILRCVPISNHLYFYWYRQILGQKVEFLVSFYNNEISEKSEIFDDQFSVERPDGSNFTLKIRSTKLEDSAMYFCASSGDTGELFFGEGSRLTVL.

This clonotype has ten or more counts. The chain couples TRBV20-1 to TRBJ1-6, with 9 positions matching TRBD1. The V gene end was trimmed by 0 bases and the J gene end by 7 bases; junction bases not matched to a gene: 4. The CDR3 is 15 amino acids. CDR1 is DFQATT, CDR2 SNEGSKA, per germline (reference sequence). In nucleotides, the CDR3 is TGCAGTGCTAGAGAGGACAGGGGAGGGAATTCACCCCTCCACTTT. Protein sequence: CSAREDRGGNSPLHF.

This chain links TRBV18 with TRBJ2-2; D gene ambiguous. This CDR3 spans 13 amino acids. Germline lookup yields CDR1 KGHSH and CDR2 LQKENI. V lost 4 bases to trimming and J lost 6 bases, with 9 bases between them. The CDR3 DNA is TGTGCCAGCTCACTCGAAGATTCCGGGGAGCTGTTTTTT. This encodes CASSLEDSGELFF.

This clonotype was observed a handful of times. The rearrangement links TRBV7-2 to TRBJ1-1; 10 bases are shared with TRBD1. V gave up 6 bases and J gave up 3 bases; unmatched junction bases: 7. In germline, CDR1 is SGHTA, CDR2 FQGNSA. The CDR3 sequence is 15 residues long. In DNA form, the CDR3 reads TGTGCCAGCAGTTCTCCGGGACAGGGGCACACTGAAGCTTTCTTT. It translates to CASSSPGQGHTEAFF.